Presented here are 30 T cell receptor beta chains from one specimen sequenced in a study of blood T cell repertoires in COVID-19. Method: immunoSEQ multiplex PCR; TCRdb's copy keeps in-frame clones and lacks some. Found here are around 240,000 clones, almost 85% of them singletons; the top ten hold about 1.9%. Material: peripheral blood. Source of these receptors: an elderly woman with acute or convalescent COVID-19.

The V call is TRBV27, the J call TRBJ2-1; TRBD2 matches at 10 bases. This CDR3 is 15 amino acids long. The V and J ends lost 2 bases and 6 bases, in that order; junction bases with no gene match: 4. The germline CDR1 and CDR2 sequences are MNHEY and SMNVEV (reference sequence). This chain's CDR3 is CASSLPGLAFNEQFF. CDR3 nucleotides: TGTGCCAGCAGTTTACCGGGACTAGCGTTCAATGAGCAGTTCTTC.

The chain links TRBV2 to TRBJ1-5; D not certain. Germline values: CDR1 SNHLY, CDR2 FYNNEI. This CDR3 region has 14 residues. V shed 7 bases and J shed 4 bases, with 14 bases lying between them. Written as DNA, the CDR3 is TGTGCCAGCACTCTGCACAGAACAAATCAGCCCCAGCATTTT. This translates into CASTLHRTNQPQHF.

The chain links TRBV27 to TRBJ1-5, with TRBD1 matching 9 bases. Unmatched junction bases numbered 2, after V lost 5 bases and J lost 0 bases. The CDR3 runs 15 residues. Per germline, CDR1 MNHEY and CDR2 SMNVEV (reference sequence). CDR3 residues: CASSKQGASNQPQHF. The CDR3 nucleotides read TGTGCCAGCAGTAAACAGGGGGCTAGCAATCAGCCCCAGCATTTT.

The chain uses TRBV6-5 and TRBJ2-1, with 7 positions matching TRBD1. Germline CDR1 reads MNHEY; CDR2 reads SVGAGI. The CDR3 has 13 residues. J was trimmed by 14 bases and V by 6 bases; bases with no gene match: 13. CDR3 sequence reads: CASRRDTGALEFF. CDR3 nucleotides: TGTGCCAGCAGACGAGATACAGGGGCCCTAGAGTTCTTC.

On this clone itself: Other DNA sequences within the sample encode an identical CDR3. Written as DNA, the CDR3 is TGCGCCAGCAGCCCTGACAGGGGGAACTATGGCTACACCTTC. As protein: CASSPDRGNYGYTF. The chain carries TRBV5-1 and TRBJ1-2; TRBD1 matches at 9 bases. J lost 2 bases, V lost 4 bases, and 3 bases had no gene match. CDR1 is SGHRS and CDR2 is YFSETQ in the germline V gene. CDR3 length equals 14 residues.

The chain employs TRBV4-1 and TRBJ1-2, with D possibly being TRBD1 (6 bases). Trimming cost V 0 bases and J 4 bases, with 9 bases left between them. The CDR3 is made up of 14 amino acids. Germline-derived CDR1 and CDR2 are MGHRA and YSYEKL. In nucleotides, the CDR3 is TGCGCCAGCAGCCAAGATGACAGGAGCTATGGCTACACCTTC. Translating gives CASSQDDRSYGYTF.

V and J are TRBV7-2 and TRBJ1-5; no firm D call. V lost 2 bases and J 0 bases, leaving 8 bases between the germline ends. Germline assignment: CDR1 SGHTA and CDR2 FQGNSA. This CDR3 region has 15 residues. The CDR3 bases are TGTGCCAGCAGCTTACGGAGGAATAGCAATCAGCCCCAGCATTTT. Translating it yields CASSLRRNSNQPQHF.

The chain carries TRBV7-2 and TRBJ1-5, with 12 bases matching TRBD1. With V trimmed by 4 bases and J by 3 bases, 4 bases remained unmatched. The CDR3 is made up of 16 amino acids. Germline-derived CDR1 and CDR2 are SGHTA and FQGNSA. The CDR3 DNA reads as TGTGCCAGCAGCTCAGGGACAGGGGGCCCCAATCAGCCCCAGCATTTT. Its translation is CASSSGTGGPNQPQHF.

The chain carries TRBV9 and TRBJ1-1, with a tentative D call TRBD1 (5 bases). Trimming removed 3 bases at V and 5 bases at J, with 11 bases between. CDR1 and CDR2 (germline): SGDLS, YYNGEE. The CDR3 runs 13 residues. CDR3 in amino acids: CASSAGGRTEAFF. Here the CDR3 DNA reads TGTGCCAGCAGCGCCGGGGGAAGGACTGAAGCTTTCTTT.

The CDR3 region is CASSITGGTSEAFF. The CDR3 bases are TGTGCCAGTAGTATCACAGGGGGAACATCTGAAGCTTTCTTT. The chain employs TRBV19 and TRBJ1-1; 8 bases are a match to TRBD1. V lost 3 bases, J lost 6 bases, and 6 bases stayed unmatched. There are 14 residues in the CDR3. Per germline, CDR1 LNHDA and CDR2 SQIVND (reference sequence).

This chain connects TRBV2 to TRBJ1-4, with D perhaps matching TRBD1 (6 bases). The germline CDR1 and CDR2 sequences are SNHLY and FYNNEI. CDR3 length: 15 amino acids. Trimming took 5 bases from V and 7 from J, leaving 17 bases between them. The DNA for the CDR3 is TGTGCCAGCAGTACCCACAGGGATAGGGCTGAAAAACTGTTTTTT. Its translation is CASSTHRDRAEKLFF.

The rearrangement uses TRBV5-8 and TRBJ2-2; D unclear. In germline, CDR1 is SGHTS, CDR2 YDEGEE. This CDR3 has 15 residues. V dropped 0 bases and J dropped 4 bases, with 10 bases sitting between them. CDR3 sequence reads: CASSLGQSFTGELFF. The DNA of the CDR3 is TGTGCCAGCAGCTTGGGGCAGTCGTTCACCGGGGAGCTGTTTTTT.

The rearrangement uses TRBV7-2 and TRBJ1-2, with 7 bases identical to TRBD1. Trimming at V came to 5 bases and at J to 4 bases, leaving 7 bases not matched to a gene. The germline V gene has CDR1 SGHTA and CDR2 FQGNSA. The CDR3 covers 14 residues. The CDR3: CASSDKQGTYGYTF. CDR3 DNA: TGTGCCAGCAGCGACAAACAGGGGACCTATGGCTACACCTTC.

The chain joins TRBV10-3 to TRBJ1-2; weak D call: TRBD1 (5 bases). The CDR3 totals 12 residues. Looked up from germline, CDR1 is ENHRY and CDR2 is SYGVKD. V lost 4 bases to trimming and J lost 4 bases, with 7 bases between them. The CDR3 sequence is CAISGQSYGYTF. Written as DNA, the CDR3 is TGTGCCATCAGTGGACAGAGCTATGGCTACACCTTC.

V and J are TRBV2 and TRBJ1-1; no firm D call. The CDR3 consists of 15 residues. In germline, CDR1 is SNHLY, CDR2 FYNNEI. The germline V and J ends were trimmed by 6 bases and 1 base, with 15 bases remaining between them. CDR3 DNA: TGTGCCAGCAGGAGGGAGGGCTCCCCGAACACTGAAGCTTTCTTT. Translated: CASRREGSPNTEAFF.

CDR3 region: CASRTGGGAYNEQFF. CDR3 bases: TGTGCCAGCAGGACTGGTGGAGGGGCCTACAATGAGCAGTTCTTC. This sequence joins TRBV7-2 and TRBJ2-1, with D possibly matching TRBD2 (6 bases). The germline V gene encodes CDR1 SGHTA and CDR2 FQGNSA. V was pared by 6 bases and J by 2 bases, with 14 bases between. The CDR3 sequence is 15 residues long.

This rearrangement joins TRBV2 to TRBJ1-2; 9 bases agree with TRBD1. CDR1 is SNHLY, CDR2 FYNNEI, per germline. V gave up 5 bases and J gave up 8 bases; unmatched junction bases: 6. The CDR3 is 13 amino acids. CDR3 DNA sequence: TGTGCCAGCAGTATAGGACAGGGGAGCGGCTACACCTTC. Its translation: CASSIGQGSGYTF.

This rearrangement joins TRBV4-2 to TRBJ2-1; 11 nucleotides agree with TRBD2. This CDR3 contains 15 residues. Germline values: CDR1 LGHNA, CDR2 YNFKEQ. V lost 1 base, J lost 8 bases, and 4 bases stayed unmatched. CDR3 DNA: TGTGCCAGCAGCCAAGGACTAGCGGGGTTCCATGAGCAGTTCTTC. This gives the protein CASSQGLAGFHEQFF.

The chain employs TRBV19 and TRBJ1-2, with 7 bases lining up with TRBD1. J was trimmed by 0 bases and V by 3 bases; bases with no gene match: 7. The CDR3 consists of 16 residues. CDR1 and CDR2 from the germline V gene are LNHDA and SQIVND (reference sequence). The CDR3, as DNA: TGTGCCAGTAGTATCGCCGCCGGGACAGCTAACTATGGCTACACCTTC. This translates into CASSIAAGTANYGYTF.

The rearrangement uses TRBV28 and TRBJ2-5; no clear D. Trimming removed 3 bases at V and 6 bases at J, with 11 bases between. Germline assignment: CDR1 MDHEN and CDR2 SYDVKM. This CDR3 comprises 13 residues. This CDR3 is CASSFELPQTQYF. The CDR3 coding sequence is TGTGCCAGCAGTTTTGAGCTGCCTCAGACCCAGTACTTC.

In this sample, this clone turned up a few times. The rearrangement uses TRBV10-2 and TRBJ1-2, with D maybe TRBD1 (5 bases). Germline V CDR1 and CDR2: WSHSY, SAAADI. The CDR3 runs 15 residues. The V end lost 4 bases, the J end lost 3 bases, and 15 bases lay between the germline ends. Here the CDR3 DNA reads TGCGCCAGCAGTGCTCTTGCTGGGGCGGACTATGGCTACACCTTC. Translation gives CASSALAGADYGYTF.

The sample holds a few counts of this clone. J is TRBJ2-3 and V is TRBV5-1, with 9 bases lining up with TRBD1. With V trimmed by 1 base and J by 6 bases, 9 bases remained unmatched. CDR1 and CDR2 from the germline V gene are SGHRS and YFSETQ. The CDR3 is 16 residues long. This chain's CDR3 is CASSLTPGQGGDTQYF. The DNA of the CDR3 is TGCGCCAGCAGCTTGACCCCGGGACAGGGTGGTGATACGCAGTATTTT. The whole variable domain, remainder taken from reference TRBV5-1 and TRBJ2-3, is KAGVTQTPRYLIKTRGQQVTLSCSPISGHRSVSWYQQTPGQGLQFLFEYFSETQRNKGNFPGRFSGRQFSNSRSEMNVSTLELGDSALYLCASSLTPGQGGDTQYFGPGTRLTVL.

The chain couples TRBV19 to TRBJ1-1; D perhaps matches TRBD1 (6 bases). Trimming removed 5 bases from V and 11 bases from J, with 18 bases in between. The CDR3 totals 13 residues. The V gene's germline CDR1 is LNHDA and CDR2 SQIVND (reference sequence). This CDR3 is CASSPPGDVIAFF. The CDR3 nucleotides read TGTGCCAGTAGTCCTCCAGGGGATGTGATCGCTTTCTTT.

The chain combines TRBV10-3 with TRBJ2-7, with TRBD2 matching 12 bases. CDR3 length: 16 amino acids. The V and J ends lost 0 bases and 2 bases, in that order; junction bases with no gene match: 2. Germline V gives CDR1 ENHRY, CDR2 SYGVKD. The chain's CDR3 is CAISESLAGGTYEQYF. CDR3 DNA sequence: TGTGCCATCAGTGAGTCCCTAGCGGGAGGGACCTACGAGCAGTACTTC.

The J gene is TRBJ2-3, the V gene TRBV10-3, with a tentative D call TRBD2 (5 bases). Looked up from germline, CDR1 is ENHRY and CDR2 is SYGVKD. The CDR3 spans 14 residues. The ends were cut back, 5 bases at V and 5 bases at J, with 14 bases in the middle. CDR3 DNA: TGTGCCATCAGTAGCGGAAACCCACAAGATACGCAGTATTTT. This translates into CAISSGNPQDTQYF.

V gene TRBV27 combines with J gene TRBJ1-2; TRBD1 agrees at 12 bases. Unmatched junction bases numbered 11, after V lost 6 bases and J lost 0 bases. The germline CDR1 and CDR2 sequences are MNHEY and SMNVEV (reference sequence). The CDR3 loop spans 18 amino acids. DNA of the CDR3: TGTGCCAGCAGATCCGGGGGGACAGGGGGCCAAGCTAACTATGGCTACACCTTC. Translation: CASRSGGTGGQANYGYTF.

V is TRBV6-2 or TRBV6-3 and J is TRBJ2-7; 7 positions agree with TRBD2. V shed 2 bases and J 2 bases; nucleotides not matched to a gene: 3. Germline CDR1 reads MNHEY; CDR2 reads SVGEGT. The CDR3 totals 14 residues. The CDR3 sequence is CASSYQGGAYEQYF. Here the CDR3 DNA reads TGTGCCAGCAGTTACCAGGGAGGGGCCTACGAGCAGTACTTC.

The rearrangement joins TRBV21-1 to TRBJ2-7; the table's D gene call, TRBD1, was not cross checked with the DNA. TRBV21-1 is a pseudogene segment. The CDR3 contains 17 residues. CDR3 sequence: CASSKAGFWRGRTREYF. DNA for the CDR3: TGTGCCAGCAGCAAAGCGGGGTTTTGGAGGGGGCGAACTAGGGAGTACTTC.

This clone was seen just once. This chain links TRBV4-2 with TRBJ2-7; 7 bases align to TRBD2. CDR3 length: 15 residues. CDR1 and CDR2 from the germline V gene are LGHNA and YNFKEQ. The J segment lost 0 bases and the V segment lost 1 base, leaving 3 bases of the junction unmatched. This CDR3 is CASSQAAGTSYEQYF. The CDR3 nucleotides are TGTGCCAGCAGCCAAGCAGCGGGGACCTCCTACGAGCAGTACTTC.

CDR3 in DNA: TGTGCCAGCAGCCAAGATAGGACAGGGGCACAGACAAACACCATATATTTT. It specifies CASSQDRTGAQTNTIYF. This chain links TRBV3-1 (or the pseudogene TRBV3-2) with TRBJ1-3; 9 positions agree with TRBD1. V lost 0 bases, J lost 6 bases, and 9 bases stayed unmatched. The CDR3 is 17 amino acids. Germline V CDR1 and CDR2: LGHDT, YNNKEL (reference sequence).